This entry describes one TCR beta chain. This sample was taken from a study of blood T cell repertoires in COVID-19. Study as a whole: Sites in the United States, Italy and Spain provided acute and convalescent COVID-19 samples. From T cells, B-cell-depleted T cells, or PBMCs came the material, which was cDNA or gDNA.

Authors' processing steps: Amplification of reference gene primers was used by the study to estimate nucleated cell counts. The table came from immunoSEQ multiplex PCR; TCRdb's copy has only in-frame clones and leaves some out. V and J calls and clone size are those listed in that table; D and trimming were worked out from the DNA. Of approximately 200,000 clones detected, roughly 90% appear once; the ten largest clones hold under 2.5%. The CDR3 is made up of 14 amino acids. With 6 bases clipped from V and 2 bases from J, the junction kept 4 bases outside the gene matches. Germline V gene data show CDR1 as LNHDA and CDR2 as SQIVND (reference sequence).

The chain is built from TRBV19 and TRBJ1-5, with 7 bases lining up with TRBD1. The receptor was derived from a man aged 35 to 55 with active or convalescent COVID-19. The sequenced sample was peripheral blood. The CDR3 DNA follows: TGTGCCAGTAGCTTTACAGGGGGCAATCAGCCCCAGCATTTT. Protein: CASSFTGGNQPQHF.